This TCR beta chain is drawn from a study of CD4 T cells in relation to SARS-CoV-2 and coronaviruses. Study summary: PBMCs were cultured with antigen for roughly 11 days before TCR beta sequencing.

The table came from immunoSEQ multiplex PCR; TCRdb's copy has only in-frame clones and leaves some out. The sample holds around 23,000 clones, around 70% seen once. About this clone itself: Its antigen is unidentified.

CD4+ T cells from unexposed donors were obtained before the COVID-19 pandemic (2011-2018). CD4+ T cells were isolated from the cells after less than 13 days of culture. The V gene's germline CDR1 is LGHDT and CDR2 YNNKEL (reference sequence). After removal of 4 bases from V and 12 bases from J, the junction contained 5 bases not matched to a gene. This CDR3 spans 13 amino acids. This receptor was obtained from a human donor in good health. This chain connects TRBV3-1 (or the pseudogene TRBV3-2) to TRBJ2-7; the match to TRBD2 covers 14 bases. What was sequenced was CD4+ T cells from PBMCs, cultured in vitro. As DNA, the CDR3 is TGTGCCAGCAGCCTGGGACTAGCGGGAGTGAGGTACTTC. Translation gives CASSLGLAGVRYF.